The 22 T cell receptor beta chains given below trace back to one sample, sequenced in a study of blood T cell repertoires in COVID-19 (dated by TCRdb to the early 2020s). Libraries were built with the immunoSEQ multiplex PCR assay. Sourced from immuneACCESS, this table was stored by TCRdb with only in-frame sequences that have V and J called. A share of the clones is absent; for the studies checked, an unresolved V gene accounts for under half, and the remainder has no known explanation. Within this sample are roughly 390,000 clones, with about 85% of them counted one time only. The ten largest clones capture roughly 3.7% of the sample. Sequences were obtained from peripheral blood. The origin of the receptors is a woman aged 18 to 35 with acute or convalescent COVID-19.

The chain joins TRBV6-5 to TRBJ2-7; 8 bases line up with TRBD1. J gave up 6 bases and V 0 bases, and 10 bases lay outside the gene matches. The CDR3 has 16 residues. CDR1 and CDR2 (germline): MNHEY, SVGAGI. The CDR3 is CASSYSPRQGRREQYF. DNA of the CDR3: TGTGCCAGCAGTTACTCTCCTAGACAGGGGCGACGCGAGCAGTACTTC.

The CDR3: CASSLQGEDTEAFF. The CDR3 region has the DNA TGTGCCAGCAGCCTACAGGGGGAGGACACTGAAGCTTTCTTT. This chain uses TRBV27 with TRBJ1-1; the match to TRBD1 covers 8 bases. Germline V CDR1 and CDR2: MNHEY, SMNVEV (reference sequence). The CDR3 extends over 14 amino acids. V lost 6 bases and J lost 3; bases outside the gene matches: 6.

This chain connects TRBV19 to TRBJ1-1; D perhaps matches TRBD1 (6 bases). In germline, CDR1 is LNHDA, CDR2 SQIVND (reference sequence). V was shortened by 3 bases and J by 5 bases, with 7 bases between the two germline ends. CDR3 length: 12 residues. As DNA, the CDR3 is TGTGCCAGTAGTATTGACAGGACTGAAGCTTTCTTT. It is translated as CASSIDRTEAFF.

The V gene is TRBV27, the J gene TRBJ1-1; D is perhaps TRBD1 (6 bases). The CDR3 loop spans 15 amino acids. The germline CDR1 and CDR2 sequences are MNHEY and SMNVEV (reference sequence). V lost 5 bases and J lost 0, with 13 bases in between. For the CDR3, the DNA is TGTGCCAGCAGTAAGGGGACATATCTGAACACTGAAGCTTTCTTT. Translation: CASSKGTYLNTEAFF.

Only a few counts were recorded for this clone. The gene calls are TRBV6-5 and TRBJ1-3; 7 nucleotides align to TRBD1. Germline lookup yields CDR1 MNHEY and CDR2 SVGAGI. V gave up 7 bases and J gave up 5 bases; unmatched junction bases: 5. The length of the CDR3 is 13 residues. CDR3 amino acids: CASMTGSRNTIYF. CDR3 sequence (DNA): TGTGCCAGCATGACAGGGAGCAGAAACACCATATATTTT.

V is TRBV28 and J is TRBJ1-2; 7 nucleotides line up with TRBD1. Germline-derived CDR1 and CDR2 are MDHEN and SYDVKM. The ends lost 5 bases at V and 14 bases at J; junction bases unmatched: 17. The length of the CDR3 is 14 residues. The CDR3 bases are TGTGCCAGCAGTACGGCGGGACAGTCCGGGACGGAAACCTTC. Protein sequence: CASSTAGQSGTETF.

This rearrangement joins TRBV10-3 to TRBJ1-2, with 7 bases lining up with TRBD1. CDR1 is ENHRY and CDR2 is SYGVKD in the germline V gene. The CDR3 runs to 15 residues. V trimming: 6 bases; J trimming: 2 bases; junction bases outside the gene matches: 9. The CDR3 sequence is CAISIGTELNYGYTF. CDR3 DNA sequence: TGTGCCATCAGCATCGGGACAGAGTTAAACTATGGCTACACCTTC.

This chain links TRBV27 with TRBJ1-2; no clear D gene. In germline, CDR1 is MNHEY, CDR2 SMNVEV (reference sequence). The germline V and J ends were trimmed by 3 bases and 2 bases, with 10 bases remaining between them. The CDR3 totals 14 residues. CDR3 in DNA: TGTGCCAGCAGTTTCGCGGAGCACAACTATGGCTACACCTTC. Translation: CASSFAEHNYGYTF.

The J gene is TRBJ2-5, the V gene TRBV5-4, with 14 bases that match TRBD2. CDR3 length: 16 amino acids. Germline V gene lookup returns CDR1 SGHNT and CDR2 YYREEE (reference sequence). J lost 5 bases, V lost 4 bases, and 7 bases had no gene match. Here the CDR3 DNA reads TGTGCCAGCAGCGTAAGACTAGCGGGGGGGTCGGAGACCCAGTACTTC. Residues: CASSVRLAGGSETQYF.

V usage is TRBV11-2 and J usage is TRBJ2-6; 8 nucleotides agree with TRBD1. V was pared by 1 base and J by 2 bases, with 4 bases of the junction left unmatched. Germline CDR1 and CDR2: SGHAT and FQNNGV. The CDR3 has 17 amino acids. CDR3 amino acids: CASSLGQGITGANVLTF. CDR3 nucleotide sequence: TGTGCCAGCAGCTTAGGACAGGGGATAACTGGGGCCAACGTCCTGACTTTC. Full variable domain (outside the CDR3, taken from reference TRBV11-2 and TRBJ2-6): EAGVAQSPRYKIIEKRQSVAFWCNPISGHATLYWYQQILGQGPKLLIQFQNNGVVDDSQLPKDRFSAERLKGVDSTLKIQPAKLEDSAVYLCASSLGQGITGANVLTFGAGSRLTVL.

The chain has TRBV2 and TRBJ2-2, with 8 bases that match TRBD1. The CDR3 contains 16 residues. In germline, CDR1 is SNHLY, CDR2 FYNNEI. V was clipped by 4 bases and J by 3 bases; unmatched bases: 7. The CDR3 region is CASSGQGQGYTGELFF. Written as DNA, the CDR3 is TGTGCCAGCAGTGGGCAAGGACAGGGTTACACCGGGGAGCTGTTTTTT.

The rearrangement joins TRBV5-1 to TRBJ2-7; TRBD2 matches at 12 bases. Germline V gene lookup returns CDR1 SGHRS and CDR2 YFSETQ. The CDR3 length is 16 residues. The V gene end was trimmed by 2 bases and the J gene end by 5 bases; junction bases not matched to a gene: 8. The CDR3 sequence: CASSLLGLAGPDEQYF. The CDR3 nucleotides read TGCGCCAGCAGCTTACTGGGACTAGCGGGTCCAGACGAGCAGTACTTC.

The CDR3: CASSPGLAGGPYPETQYF. CDR3 in DNA: TGTGCCAGCTCACCTGGACTAGCGGGGGGGCCTTATCCAGAGACCCAGTACTTC. The chain couples TRBV18 to TRBJ2-5; 15 bases fit TRBD2. CDR1 and CDR2 from the germline V gene are KGHSH and LQKENI. CDR3 length: 18 amino acids. Trimming at V came to 3 bases and at J to 4 bases, leaving 9 bases not matched to a gene. Combining the CDR3 with reference TRBV18 and TRBJ2-5 gives the whole variable domain NAGVMQNPRHLVRRRGQEARLRCSPMKGHSHVYWYRQLPEEGLKFMVYLQKENIIDESGMPKERFSAEFPKEGPSILRIQQVVRGDSAAYFCASSPGLAGGPYPETQYFGPGTRLLVL.

A single count supports this clone. The chain employs TRBV4-2 and TRBJ2-7, with 12 bases matching TRBD2. The length of the CDR3 is 17 residues. Looked up from germline, CDR1 is LGHNA and CDR2 is YNFKEQ. V gave up 4 bases and J gave up 0 bases; unmatched junction bases: 7. This CDR3 is CASSPGLAGMSSYEQYF. In nucleotides, the CDR3 is TGTGCCAGCAGCCCGGGACTAGCGGGTATGAGCTCCTACGAGCAGTACTTC.

The rearrangement links TRBV2 to TRBJ2-1; D possibly corresponds to TRBD1 (6 bases). This CDR3 is built from 14 residues. Between the trimmed V and J ends, which lost 4 bases and 10 bases, there was a span of 17 bases. CDR1 is SNHLY and CDR2 is FYNNEI in the germline V gene. This chain's CDR3 is CASSVTGFAGEQFF. For the CDR3, the DNA is TGTGCCAGCAGTGTAACAGGGTTCGCCGGGGAGCAGTTCTTC.

A single count supports this clone. The J gene is TRBJ1-5, the V gene TRBV3-1 (or the pseudogene TRBV3-2); D call uncertain. The CDR3 covers 13 residues. Germline CDR1 and CDR2: LGHDT and YNNKEL (reference sequence). Trimming pared 2 bases from V and 1 base from J, leaving 3 bases between. Here the CDR3 DNA reads TGTGCCAGCAGCCAACAAAGCAATCAGCCCCAGCATTTT. Its translation is CASSQQSNQPQHF.

The J gene is TRBJ2-7, the V gene TRBV5-4; 8 bases are a match to TRBD1. The CDR3 is 14 amino acids. Germline loops: CDR1 SGHNT, CDR2 YYREEE (reference sequence). J gave up 2 bases and V 3 bases, and 4 bases lay outside the gene matches. CDR3 residues: CASSYGQGPYEQYF. The CDR3 nucleotides are TGTGCCAGCAGCTATGGACAGGGTCCCTACGAGCAGTACTTC.

The rearrangement uses TRBV15 and TRBJ1-2, with D perhaps TRBD1 (6 bases). Per germline, CDR1 LNHNV and CDR2 YYDKDF (reference sequence). The CDR3 has 14 amino acids. V was trimmed by 0 bases and J by 2 bases, leaving 7 bases between them. CDR3 in amino acids: CATSRDQGNYGYTF. CDR3 bases: TGTGCCACCAGCAGAGATCAGGGGAACTATGGCTACACCTTC.

The gene calls are TRBV19 and TRBJ2-2, with 13 bases that match TRBD2. This CDR3 has 16 amino acids. J lost 5 bases, V lost 8 bases, and 8 bases had no gene match. The germline V gene encodes CDR1 LNHDA and CDR2 SQIVND (reference sequence). CDR3 sequence reads: CASFRLAGGPTGELFF. DNA for the CDR3: TGTGCCAGTTTCCGACTAGCGGGGGGACCTACCGGGGAGCTGTTTTTT.

The gene calls are TRBV15 and TRBJ2-5; 14 nucleotides match TRBD2. There are 17 residues in the CDR3. The germline CDR1 and CDR2 sequences are LNHNV and YYDKDF (reference sequence). V shed 2 bases and J 5 bases; nucleotides not matched to a gene: 7. The CDR3: CATSRKTSGGAGETQYF. CDR3 coding DNA: TGTGCCACCAGCAGAAAGACTAGCGGGGGGGCCGGGGAGACCCAGTACTTC.

The chain is built from TRBV5-1 and TRBJ1-4; D might be TRBD1 (6 bases). V shed 7 bases and J shed 12 bases, with 13 bases lying between them. This CDR3 has 11 amino acids. Germline CDR1 reads SGHRS; CDR2 reads YFSETQ. The CDR3 loop is CASRPGEELFF. The CDR3, as DNA: TGCGCCAGCCGCCCAGGGGAAGAACTGTTTTTT. The variable domain in full, completed from reference TRBV5-1 and TRBJ1-4, reads KAGVTQTPRYLIKTRGQQVTLSCSPISGHRSVSWYQQTPGQGLQFLFEYFSETQRNKGNFPGRFSGRQFSNSRSEMNVSTLELGDSALYLCASRPGEELFFGSGTQLSVL.

The rearrangement links TRBV5-1 to TRBJ1-2; the match to TRBD1 covers 7 bases. The CDR3 consists of 14 residues. CDR1 is SGHRS and CDR2 is YFSETQ in the germline V gene. Trimming removed 4 bases from V and 6 bases from J; junction bases left unmatched: 9. The CDR3: CASSPLGTADGYTF. The CDR3 region has the DNA TGCGCCAGCAGCCCACTCGGGACAGCTGATGGCTACACCTTC.